This T cell receptor (beta chain) was found in a study of OX40 agonist ivuxolimab in advanced cancers. V lost 3 bases to trimming and J lost 0 bases, with 13 bases between them. Germline V gene lookup returns CDR1 SGHDN and CDR2 FVKESK. The CDR3 covers 16 residues. Profiling relied on immunoSEQ multiplex PCR, and the TCRdb table lists in-frame clones only, not all of them. The sample holds 76,000 or so clones, roughly 86% seen once. The genes are TRBV14 and TRBJ2-3, with D perhaps TRBD1 (5 bases). The sequence was collected from an adult with an advanced solid tumor such as melanoma, head and neck, liver or kidney cancer. The source material was CD4+ or CD8+ T cells sorted from blood, sampled in a trial of the OX40 agonist ivuxolimab. The CDR3 DNA reads as TGTGCCAGCAGCCATCGACAGAACCCTAGCACAGATACGCAGTATTTT. Its protein is CASSHRQNPSTDTQYF. The full variable domain, rest sourced from reference TRBV14 and TRBJ2-3, is EAGVTQFPSHSVIEKGQTVTLRCDPISGHDNLYWYRRVMGKEIKFLLHFVKESKQDESGMPNNRFLAERTGGTYSTLKVQPAELEDSGVYFCASSHRQNPSTDTQYFGPGTRLTVL.